This T cell receptor (beta chain) was identified in a study of T-cell memory formation after mild COVID-19 (dated by TCRdb to about 2021). Regarding the complete study: TCR sequence clusters from the two donors were largely donor specific. In a couple of donors, T-cell clones that expanded and contracted after mild COVID-19 were tracked by sequencing TCRalpha and TCRbeta repertoires over time. Two young, previously healthy adult volunteers, one female and one male, were included in the cohort. The paper as a whole reports these results and caveats: Only two mild cases were covered by the study, and larger cohorts that include severe cases with pre-infection samples were considered necessary. The detection of some responding clones in pre-infection memory suggests that pre-existing cross-reactive memory T cells joined the SARS-CoV-2 response. SARS-CoV-2 specificity of the second-wave clones peaking on day 37 was not confirmed. Contracting CD4+ clones were found mainly in CM and EM memory subsets, while CD8+ clones were enriched in EMRA. Clones that contracted from day 15 to 85 showed balanced CD4/CD8 phenotypes, whereas a second wave of clones that expanded from day 15 to 37 leaned towards CD4+.

Instrument on record: Illumina NovaSeq 6000. TCRalpha and TCRbeta cDNA libraries were built by 5'RACE with constant-segment primers, adding sample barcodes and unique molecular identifiers. Trizol reagent was used to extract RNA from every sample. Library amplification was performed in two PCR steps, and a second sample barcode and Illumina TruSeq adapters were introduced in the second step. Sequencing of libraries was performed on an Illumina NovaSeq with 2 x 150 bp paired-end reads. In the authors' own workflow: Reads were demultiplexed and collapsed into UMI-guided consensus sequences with migec v1.2.7. Using mixcr v2.1.11, the UMI consensuses were aligned to TRA and TRB V and J templates and assembled into clonotypes. A clonotype was counted as expanded or contracted only if both edgeR and NoisET called the change significant, with noise models trained on biological replicates. For edgeR calls, a false discovery rate-adjusted p below 0.01 and a log2 fold-change threshold of 1 were applied. As an exploratory analysis of dynamics, PCA with hierarchical clustering was applied to max-normalized trajectories of the 1000 most abundant clonotypes. The CD4 or CD8 phenotype of responding clones was assigned using the separately sequenced CD4+ and CD8+ repertoires. TCRdb reran the public reads through fastp at Q25 and MiXCR, keeping productive beta chains. Identical CDR3 protein sequences are pooled into one entry, listed with their most common genes and DNA. It is TCRdb's table, rather than the study itself, that gives the V and J calls and clone size. In all, the sample holds 350,000 to 500,000 distinct CDR3 sequences, and about 22% of those were seen once. The top ten constitute approximately 14% of the sample.

The CDR3 covers 16 residues, taking in both the cysteine and the phenylalanine. The only DNA kept is the CDR3, 48 bases in frame from the first base. According to the germline V gene, CDR1 reads MNHEY and CDR2 reads SVGAGI. From V the trimming removes 6 bases and from J it removes 1 base, while the gene matches leave 11 bases of the junction unaccounted for. Ficoll-Paque density gradient centrifugation was used to isolate PBMCs. This clonotype has only a few counts. It lacks a known antigen. No qualities accompany the bases; no much larger clone lies one base away. The chain is made from TRBV6-5 and TRBJ2-7, and TRBD1 matches 8 of the central bases. The clonotype originates from an adult woman who had mild COVID-19 (a few samples of this study predate the infection). The sample titles of this study are shuffled in the database, so cell type and time point are left out; the donor was told from shared clones. The sequenced material came from PBMCs or a T cell subset sorted from them (not recorded which). The DNA sequence is as follows: TGTGCCAGCAGCTCACCCGGGACAGGCACGTCCTACGAGCAGTACTTC. Its translation is CASSSPGTGTSYEQYF.